This entry features one T cell receptor beta chain sequence. There is no known antigen for this receptor. No much larger clone exists at a distance of one base, and base qualities are not known. Whole blood was collected in K2EDTA tubes by collaborating institutions according to the institutions' own protocols. Collaborator samples were shipped for TCRbeta analysis as frozen whole blood, isolated PBMCs, or DNA extracted from either sample type. The data are from a study of blood T cell repertoires in COVID-19 (dated by TCRdb to the early 2020s). For the study in its entirety: Collaborator samples came from the United States, Italy and Spain and covered acute and convalescent phases of COVID-19. The prospective study material was composed of cDNA or gDNA derived from T cells, B-cell-depleted T cells, or PBMCs. Subjects who had been exposed to COVID-19, were actively infected with it, or had recovered from it provided the deeply sampled blood TCRbeta repertoires that made up the dataset. The repertoires were made available in a free public database intended to serve as a resource for research on the immune response to SARS-CoV-2. The samples were drawn from two sources: the first 160 participants of the ongoing ImmuneRACE study, and about 1,300 subjects contributed by 6 global collaborators. A de-identified subject ID, COVID-19 status, age in years and sex were almost always included in the sample metadata. HLA class I and class II types, where available, came from metadata supplied by the sample provider rather than from assay-based typing. Here is what the overall study found, with its caveats: How much clinical and demographic metadata was included differed by source and by participant, and the metadata was provided uncurated.

The immunoSEQ Assay, a bias-controlled multiplex PCR, was used to amplify TCRbeta CDR3 regions from genomic DNA. In the authors' own workflow: Within the assay, amplification of reference gene primers was used to estimate how many nucleated cells each sample contained. To quantify the absolute abundance of each unique TCRbeta CDR3 rearrangement, sequence reads were collapsed and filtered. Productive Simpson clonality was computed per sample as the square root of Simpson's diversity index over productive rearrangements. TCRdb retrieved this table from immuneACCESS and kept in-frame rearrangements only. Not all clones are present; in checked studies, unresolved V genes account for under half, and no reason is known for the remainder. D and trimming come from the DNA, and the V and J calls and clone size come from that table. Across this sample there are some 110,000 clones, with around 80% seen only once. The top ten clones comprise about 8% of the sample.

Trimming at the junction amounts to 5 bases on V and 4 bases on J, and the germline ends lie 10 bases apart. The CDR3 measures 13 amino acids from cysteine to phenylalanine. Only the CDR3 portion is preserved as DNA: 39 bases, with reading frame beginning at the first base. From a lookup of the germline V gene, CDR1 and CDR2 are SGHVS and FQNEAQ. This sequence originates from a man aged 65 to 79 with active or convalescent COVID-19. Recombination joined TRBV7-8 with TRBJ2-3; no D gene is confidently identified. The sequencing input was peripheral blood. DNA sequence: TGTGCCAGCAGCCGCAACCGAGCAGATACGCAGTATTTT. Its translation is CASSRNRADTQYF.